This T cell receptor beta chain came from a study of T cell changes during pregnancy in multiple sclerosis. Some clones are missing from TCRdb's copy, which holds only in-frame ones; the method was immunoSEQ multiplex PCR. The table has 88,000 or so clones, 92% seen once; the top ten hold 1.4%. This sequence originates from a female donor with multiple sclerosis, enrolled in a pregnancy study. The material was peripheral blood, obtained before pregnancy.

The CDR3 DNA is TGTGCCAGCAGTTACGACAGGGAGGGCACAGATACGCAGTATTTT. It specifies CASSYDREGTDTQYF. The V and J genes are TRBV6-5 and TRBJ2-3; weak D call: TRBD1 (7 bases). V was cut by 2 bases and J by 1 base, with 10 bases left in between. The length of the CDR3 is 15 residues. Germline V gene lookup returns CDR1 MNHEY and CDR2 SVGAGI.